These 2 T cell receptor beta chains came from one sample sequenced in a study of CD8+CD57+ T cells in acquired aplastic anemia. Genomic DNA, the template, was used for profiling of the TCR beta VDJ and CDR3. TCRdb recomputed calls from the reads with MiXCR, one row per CDR3 protein. The sample shows some 150,000 distinct CDR3 sequences, less than 45% of them seen only once. Sequenced sample: sorted CD4+, CD8+, or CD8+CD57+ T cells (not recorded which) from PBMCs. The receptors stem from a human donor in good health, serving as a control.

The rearrangement links TRBV15 to TRBJ1-2; D remains unclear. This CDR3 region has 15 residues. Per germline, CDR1 LNHNV and CDR2 YYDKDF (reference sequence). Trimming removed 5 bases from V and 4 bases from J, with 17 bases in between. CDR3 DNA: TGTGCCACCAGCTCGGCCGAGGGTAGGCGCTATGGCTACACCTTC. It specifies CATSSAEGRRYGYTF.

The chain has TRBV5-8 and TRBJ2-7, with D perhaps TRBD2 (5 bases). Germline V gene lookup returns CDR1 SGHTS and CDR2 YDEGEE. V was pared by 4 bases and J by 4 bases, with 6 bases between. The CDR3 loop spans 11 amino acids. DNA of the CDR3: TGTGCCAGCAGCGAGGGATACGAGCAGTACGTC. It specifies CASSEGYEQYV.